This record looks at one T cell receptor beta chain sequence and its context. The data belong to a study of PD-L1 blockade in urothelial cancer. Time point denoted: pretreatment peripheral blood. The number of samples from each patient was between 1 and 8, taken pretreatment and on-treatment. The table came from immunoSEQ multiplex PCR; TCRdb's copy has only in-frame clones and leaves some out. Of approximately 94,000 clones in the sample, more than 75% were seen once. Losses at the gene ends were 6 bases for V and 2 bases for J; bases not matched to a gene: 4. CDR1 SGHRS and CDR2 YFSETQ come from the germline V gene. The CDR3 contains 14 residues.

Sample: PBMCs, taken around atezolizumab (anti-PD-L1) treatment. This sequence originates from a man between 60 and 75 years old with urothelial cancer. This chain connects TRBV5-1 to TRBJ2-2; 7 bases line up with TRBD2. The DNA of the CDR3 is TGCGCCAGCAAACCGGGACTAAACACCGGGGAGCTGTTTTTT. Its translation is CASKPGLNTGELFF. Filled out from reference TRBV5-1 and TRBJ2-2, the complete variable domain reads KAGVTQTPRYLIKTRGQQVTLSCSPISGHRSVSWYQQTPGQGLQFLFEYFSETQRNKGNFPGRFSGRQFSNSRSEMNVSTLELGDSALYLCASKPGLNTGELFFGEGSRLTVL.